These 20 T cell receptor beta chains were all obtained from the same sample, sequenced in a study of T-cell reconstitution after alpha-beta-depleted transplantation in children. Preparation of the TCRbeta library used unique molecular identifiers. Each CDR3 protein gets one entry after TCRdb re-called the PCR reads with MiXCR. There are 80,000 to 95,000 distinct CDR3 sequences in the sample; 7% to 10% occur only once, and under 8% lies in the top ten. The sequenced sample was PBMCs from the stem cell graft donor, obtained from the stem cell graft. The source of these receptors is a human donor who donated a stem cell graft to a child with congenital amegakaryocytic thrombocytopenia.

In this sample, this clonotype turned up a few times. CDR3 sequence: CSAPQLDPSYNEQFF. CDR3 coding DNA: TGCAGTGCGCCACAACTAGACCCCTCCTACAATGAGCAGTTCTTC. The chain uses TRBV20-1 and TRBJ2-1; D is perhaps TRBD2 (5 bases). Germline V gives CDR1 DFQATT, CDR2 SNEGSKA (reference sequence). The CDR3 length is 15 residues. The V and J ends lost 6 bases and 0 bases respectively, with 15 bases between them.

This clonotype was detected many times. The chain employs TRBV29-1 and TRBJ2-1, with a weak D call TRBD2 (6 bases). V was shortened by 2 bases and J by 0 bases, with 11 bases between the two germline ends. The CDR3 extends over 15 amino acids. Germline CDR1 SQVTM, CDR2 ANQGSEA. DNA for the CDR3: TGCAGCGTTGAACTAGCGCGCAGCTCCTACAATGAGCAGTTCTTC. The encoded protein is CSVELARSSYNEQFF.

In its sample, this clonotype was seen a few times. The rearrangement links TRBV5-1 to TRBJ1-5; 10 bases match TRBD1. This CDR3 is built from 14 residues. The germline CDR1 and CDR2 sequences are SGHRS and YFSETQ. After removal of 4 bases from V and 5 bases from J, the junction contained 3 bases not matched to a gene. The CDR3 DNA follows: TGCGCCAGCAGCATCGGACAGGGGGATCAGCCCCAGCATTTT. Protein: CASSIGQGDQPQHF.

The chain carries TRBV4-2 and TRBJ2-1; 9 positions match TRBD2. Germline values: CDR1 LGHNA, CDR2 YNFKEQ. This CDR3 spans 15 amino acids. J gave up 8 bases and V 8 bases, and 13 bases lay outside the gene matches. Written as DNA, the CDR3 is TGTGCCAGCGGCCCCATGCTAGCGGGATTGGATGAGCAGTTCTTC. It codes for CASGPMLAGLDEQFF.

This clonotype was picked up many times. The genes are TRBV4-2 and TRBJ2-2; D gene uncertain. The CDR3 has 13 amino acids. Trimming cost V 7 bases and J 3 bases, with 9 bases left between them. The germline V gene has CDR1 LGHNA and CDR2 YNFKEQ. The CDR3 DNA reads TGTGCCAGCAATACGGCTTACACCGGGGAGCTGTTTTTT. The encoded protein is CASNTAYTGELFF.

This clonotype was picked up many times. The chain employs TRBV15 and TRBJ2-5; 10 positions agree with TRBD2. V lost 0 bases to trimming and J lost 3 bases; unmatched junction nucleotides: 1. The germline CDR1 and CDR2 sequences are LNHNV and YYDKDF (reference sequence). This CDR3 region has 15 residues. CDR3 sequence reads: CATSRELAGKETQYF. The CDR3 DNA reads as TGTGCCACCAGCAGAGAACTAGCGGGAAAAGAGACCCAGTACTTC.

There are a few counts of this clonotype. The chain uses TRBV5-1 and TRBJ2-1, with D unclear. There are 13 residues in the CDR3. Germline V gives CDR1 SGHRS, CDR2 YFSETQ. Trimming took off 0 bases at V and 7 bases at J, with 8 bases between the two ends. CDR3 in amino acids: CASSLAVINEQFF. Written as DNA, the CDR3 is TGCGCCAGCAGCTTGGCCGTGATAAATGAGCAGTTCTTC.

This clonotype was observed many times. The chain links TRBV20-1 to TRBJ1-1, with 8 bases matching TRBD1. This CDR3 is 16 amino acids long. The trim removed 0 bases at V and 1 base at J, leaving 7 bases unmatched. The germline gives CDR1 DFQATT, CDR2 SNEGSKA (reference sequence). The CDR3 DNA follows: TGCAGTGCTAGAGATCAGGGGGCAACAGGGAACACTGAAGCTTTCTTT. Protein product: CSARDQGATGNTEAFF.

This clonotype was seen many times. V is TRBV20-1 and J is TRBJ2-3, with 11 bases identical to TRBD1. The CDR3 loop spans 15 amino acids. J was trimmed by 4 bases and V by 5 bases; bases with no gene match: 8. The germline gives CDR1 DFQATT, CDR2 SNEGSKA (reference sequence). CDR3 in amino acids: CSAETGTGGADTQYF. DNA of the CDR3: TGCAGTGCTGAAACCGGGACAGGGGGTGCAGATACGCAGTATTTT.

This clonotype appeared many times. The chain couples TRBV12-3 or TRBV12-4 to TRBJ1-5; TRBD1 might be the D (5 bases). The CDR3 covers 15 residues. Trimming removed 6 bases at V and 2 bases at J, with 14 bases between. The CDR3 loop reads CASRPQGLGNQPQHF. CDR3 bases: TGTGCCAGCAGGCCCCAGGGATTGGGCAATCAGCCCCAGCATTTT.

This clonotype was recorded at least ten times. The chain is built from TRBV7-2 and TRBJ1-5, with D unclear. CDR1 is SGHTA and CDR2 is FQGNSA in the germline V gene. Trimming pared 1 base from V and 0 bases from J, leaving 7 bases between. CDR3 length: 15 amino acids. Here the CDR3 DNA reads TGTGCCAGCAGCTTAGAAGTTTATAGCAATCAGCCCCAGCATTTT. Its protein product is CASSLEVYSNQPQHF.

This clonotype was picked up many times. CDR3 amino acids: CSAPRGGNTGELFF. CDR3 nucleotides: TGCAGTGCTCCCCGGGGCGGTAACACCGGGGAGCTGTTTTTT. The rearrangement joins TRBV20-1 to TRBJ2-2; the D call may be TRBD1 or TRBD2 (5 bases each). The V end lost 5 bases, the J end lost 2 bases, and 12 bases lay between the germline ends. The CDR3 is 14 amino acids. Germline values: CDR1 DFQATT, CDR2 SNEGSKA (reference sequence).

The sample holds many counts of this clonotype. J is TRBJ2-1 and V is TRBV28; possibly TRBD1 for D (5 bases). Germline V CDR1 and CDR2: MDHEN, SYDVKM. Trimming shortened V by 2 bases and J by 7 bases, and 9 bases separated the two germline ends. The CDR3 has 13 amino acids. The CDR3 loop reads CASSLTGSNEQFF. The CDR3, as DNA: TGTGCCAGCAGTTTAACAGGTTCTAATGAGCAGTTCTTC.

This rearrangement joins TRBV9 to TRBJ1-1; D is ambiguous. Germline-derived CDR1 and CDR2 are SGDLS and YYNGEE. Trimming pared 0 bases from V and 2 bases from J, leaving 8 bases between. The CDR3 contains 14 residues. CDR3 in amino acids: CASSVVPGNTEAFF. The CDR3 DNA sequence: TGTGCCAGCAGCGTAGTCCCAGGCAACACTGAAGCTTTCTTT.

V and J are TRBV4-3 and TRBJ1-2, with TRBD1 identical over 10 bases. The ends lost 0 bases at V and 4 bases at J; junction bases unmatched: 8. This CDR3 comprises 17 residues. CDR1 LGHNA and CDR2 YSLEER come from the germline V gene. The CDR3 protein is CASSQDGGGQGGYGYTF. The CDR3 bases are TGCGCCAGCAGCCAAGATGGCGGAGGACAGGGGGGCTATGGCTACACCTTC.

This chain uses TRBV30 with TRBJ2-7, with 7 bases that match TRBD1. V gave up 5 bases and J gave up 4 bases; unmatched junction bases: 11. The CDR3 extends over 14 amino acids. Germline V gene data show CDR1 as GTSNPN and CDR2 as SVGIG (reference sequence). CDR3: CAWGPGTAKYEQYF. The CDR3 DNA reads as TGTGCCTGGGGGCCGGGGACAGCTAAGTACGAGCAGTACTTC.

This clonotype was found many times. J is TRBJ2-1 and V is TRBV20-1; D is perhaps TRBD2 (5 bases). Germline assignment: CDR1 DFQATT and CDR2 SNEGSKA (reference sequence). The CDR3 runs 14 residues. With 5 bases removed from V and 4 bases from J, the gap between germline ends came to 15 bases. The CDR3 spells CSAVVSSGYNEQFF. The CDR3 region has the DNA TGCAGTGCTGTCGTGTCAAGCGGTTACAATGAGCAGTTCTTC.

In its sample, this clonotype was seen many times. This sequence joins TRBV7-2 and TRBJ1-2; unclear D gene. V shed 5 bases and J shed 1 base, with 5 bases lying between them. The V gene's germline CDR1 is SGHTA and CDR2 FQGNSA. This CDR3 is built from 12 residues. The CDR3, as DNA: TGTGCCAGCAGCCTGTTTAACTATGGCTACACCTTC. This codes for CASSLFNYGYTF.

This clonotype was detected many times. This chain connects TRBV6-4 to TRBJ2-6, with D uncertain. The V gene's germline CDR1 is MRHNA and CDR2 SNTAGT. This CDR3 comprises 15 residues. V was trimmed by 2 bases and J by 0 bases, leaving 5 bases between them. The CDR3 reads CASSDTHSGANVLTF. DNA of the CDR3: TGTGCCAGCAGTGACACGCACTCTGGGGCCAACGTCCTGACTTTC.

This clonotype was counted a few times. The chain uses TRBV28 and TRBJ2-5, with D possibly TRBD1 on 5 matching bases. Trimming pared 5 bases from V and 5 bases from J, leaving 15 bases between. CDR1 is MDHEN, CDR2 SYDVKM, per germline. The CDR3 covers 14 residues. The CDR3 region has the DNA TGTGCCAGCAGTCTGATATCAGGGTATGAGACCCAGTACTTC. Amino acids: CASSLISGYETQYF.